Below, one T cell receptor beta chain is given with its context. The CDR3 runs 15 residues. Germline assignment: CDR1 SGHTA and CDR2 FQGTGA. V lost 2 bases, J lost 0 bases, and 10 bases lay in between. As processed by the authors: Estimation of nucleated cell counts relied on the amplification of reference gene primers. Assay used: immunoSEQ multiplex PCR; TCRdb lists only in-frame clones, some missing. V and J calls and clone size are those listed in that table; D and trimming were worked out from the DNA. The sample records approximately 60,000 clones, more than 75% being singletons. This sample was taken from a study of blood T cell repertoires in COVID-19. Study-wide background: Acute-phase and convalescent COVID-19 samples originated in the United States, Italy and Spain. Nucleic acid was either cDNA or gDNA, and it came from T cells, B-cell-depleted T cells, or PBMCs.

The V call is TRBV7-3, the J call TRBJ1-1, with unresolved D. This clonotype was obtained from a man aged 50-59 years with active COVID-19. Sequenced: peripheral blood. The CDR3 loop is CASSLGPVMNTEAFF. The DNA for the CDR3 is TGTGCCAGCAGCTTAGGTCCAGTAATGAACACTGAAGCTTTCTTT. Full variable domain (remainder filled in from reference TRBV7-3 and TRBJ1-1): GAGVSQTPSNKVTEKGKYVELRCDPISGHTALYWYRQSLGQGPEFLIYFQGTGAADDSGLPNDRFFAVRPEGSVSTLKIQRTERGDSAVYLCASSLGPVMNTEAFFGQGTRLTVV.